The sequence of this TCR beta chain was determined in a study of T cell responses to AZD1222 COVID-19 vaccine. Study-wide results and limits: Reports say nearly half of spike-specific TCRs go after unmutated variant regions.

This clone has just one count. Its cognate antigen is unknown. The repertoire was sequenced with immunoSEQ multiplex PCR; TCRdb's copy has only in-frame clones and lacks some. The repertoire consists of approximately 50,000 clones, with about 80% occurring once and the leading ten covering roughly 5.1%. Material: peripheral blood, obtained 28 days after the second AZD1222 dose. The sequence derives from an adult who received the AZD1222 COVID-19 vaccine.

This CDR3 reads CASSQDDGNSGNTIYF. For the CDR3, the DNA is TGTGCCAGCAGCCAAGACGACGGGAACTCTGGAAACACCATATATTTT. The V call is TRBV4-2, the J call TRBJ1-3; no firm D call. Per germline, CDR1 LGHNA and CDR2 YNFKEQ. This CDR3 region has 16 residues. V was pared by 0 bases and J by 0 bases, with 9 bases between.